This T cell receptor beta chain originates from a study of blood T cell repertoires in COVID-19. Across the whole study: Sample material is recorded as cDNA or gDNA derived from T cells, B-cell-depleted T cells, or PBMCs.

This clone appeared a single time. TCRdb's table, derived via immunoSEQ multiplex PCR, lists solely in-frame clones and lacks some. The data show some 350,000 clones, with 89% seen just once and 3% held by the top ten. Germline V gene lookup returns CDR1 SQVTM and CDR2 ANQGSEA. The CDR3 loop spans 15 amino acids. Trimming at V came to 1 base and at J to 0 bases, leaving 4 bases not matched to a gene. V usage is TRBV29-1 and J usage is TRBJ2-7; TRBD2 matches 9 bases. The receptor was derived from a woman younger than 45 with COVID-19, enrolled during active disease. Sequencing input: peripheral blood. CDR3 residues: CSVEGSSGGSYEQYF. CDR3 nucleotides: TGCAGCGTTGAAGGGAGTAGCGGGGGCTCCTACGAGCAGTACTTC.